The clone carrying this T cell receptor beta chain was observed a few times. Its specificity is unknown. This specimen comes from a study of CD8 T cells in ankylosing spondylitis. Generation of TCR beta libraries employed quantitative 5'-RACE incorporating molecular barcodes. Each CDR3 protein is one row after TCRdb ran MiXCR on the 5' RACE reads. The table lists 750,000 to 850,000 distinct CDR3 sequences, roughly 12% of them singletons. The V gene end was trimmed by 5 bases and the J gene end by 6 bases; junction bases not matched to a gene: 3. CDR3 length: 13 residues. Germline-derived CDR1 and CDR2 are MNHNS and SASEGT. General study results and limits: Disease-linked clones bore a CD8+ phenotype and were relatively rare in peripheral blood. There were earlier reports of some motif variants in reactive arthritis synovial fluid and blood. There was reportedly significant enrichment of clones that were disease-linked in matched ankylosing spondylitis synovial fluid. Seemingly characteristic of ankylosing spondylitis blood was a TCR beta motif consisting of eight highly homologous variants.

Sequencing was performed on blood, either unsorted or a sorted T cell fraction (not recorded which). V and J are TRBV6-1 and TRBJ1-5, with 8 bases identical to TRBD1. This sequence was found in a male donor with ankylosing spondylitis. This chain's CDR3 is CASSTDRAQPQHF. The CDR3 DNA reads as TGTGCCAGCAGTACGGACAGGGCTCAGCCCCAGCATTTT.